In this sample, the clone carrying this T cell receptor beta chain turned up a few times. Antigen: not known. With 0 bases clipped from V and 15 bases from J, the junction kept 1 base outside the gene matches. This CDR3 has 12 residues. Germline values: CDR1 SGHRS, CDR2 YFSETQ. The source of the sample is a study of cytomegalovirus exposure and HLA in healthy donors. Study details: An early release of data contained about 85 million unique TCRs, which came from HLA-typed donors. There were some 410 genotyped donors. Of these, roughly 80% fell in the genetic ancestry cluster associated with self-reported Caucasian donors. Findings of the study overall: It is likely that the observed cluster of highly shared sequence variants was a sequencing artifact. Accurate prediction of most subjects' HLA-A and HLA-B alleles from TCR beta sequences was reported.

60 Vbeta and 13 Jbeta primers were used in PCR. Profiling relied on immunoSEQ multiplex PCR, and the TCRdb table lists in-frame clones only, not all of them. The sample consists of hundreds of thousands of clones, more than 60% of them appearing once. This rearrangement joins TRBV5-1 to TRBJ2-1, with 12 bases identical to TRBD1. The receptor's source is a girl aged 2 to 10 in good health and CMV-seronegative. Sequences were obtained from PBMCs. In DNA form, the CDR3 reads TGCGCCAGCAGCTTGGGGGACAGGGGGCTGTTCTTC. This translates into CASSLGDRGLFF.